The T cell receptor beta chain under discussion was sequenced for a study of T cells in Graves' hyperthyroidism and ophthalmopathy. Study-level background: Staff took peripheral blood when the initial diagnosis was made, before any treatment began.

The authors took PBMCs from roughly 9.5 ml fresh peripheral blood. This clonotype showed up just a few times. Its antigen is not known. The study's findings and limits: Most thyroid clonotypes with frequency above 0.001 were detected in blood.

Amplification targeted TCR beta CDR3 regions from RNA transcripts. An initial round of RT-PCR targeting the TCR CDR3 relied on the HTBI primer set. TCRdb re-analysed the multiplex PCR reads in MiXCR, keeping a single row per CDR3 protein. The table lists about 710,000 distinct CDR3 sequences, about 15% of them singletons. Sequenced input: blood. The clonotype was recovered from a man aged 18 to 35 with Graves' hyperthyroidism.

The CDR3 reads CASSGQGARLGSDGYTF. The DNA for the CDR3 is TGTGCCAGCAGCGGACAGGGCGCGCGGTTAGGATCGGATGGCTACACCTTC. V and J are TRBV9 and TRBJ1-2; 7 bases match TRBD1. The CDR3 covers 17 residues. V gave up 3 bases and J gave up 6 bases; unmatched junction bases: 17. Germline V gene lookup returns CDR1 SGDLS and CDR2 YYNGEE.